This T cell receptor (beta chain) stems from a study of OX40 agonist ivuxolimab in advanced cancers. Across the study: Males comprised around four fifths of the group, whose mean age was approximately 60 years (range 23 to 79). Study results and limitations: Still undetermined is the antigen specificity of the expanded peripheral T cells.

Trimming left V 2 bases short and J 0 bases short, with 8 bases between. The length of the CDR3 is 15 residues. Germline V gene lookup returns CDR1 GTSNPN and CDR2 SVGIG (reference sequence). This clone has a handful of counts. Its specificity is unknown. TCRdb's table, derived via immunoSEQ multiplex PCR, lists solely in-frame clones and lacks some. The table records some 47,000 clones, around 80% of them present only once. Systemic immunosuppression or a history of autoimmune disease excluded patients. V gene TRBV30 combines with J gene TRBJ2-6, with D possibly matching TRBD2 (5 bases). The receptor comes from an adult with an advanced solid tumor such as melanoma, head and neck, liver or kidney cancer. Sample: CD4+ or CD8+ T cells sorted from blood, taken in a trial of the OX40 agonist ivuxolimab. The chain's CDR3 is CAWSFSGSGANVLTF. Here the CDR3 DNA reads TGTGCCTGGAGTTTCAGCGGCTCTGGGGCCAACGTCCTGACTTTC.